The rows below give T cell receptor beta chains drawn from one sample of a study of CD8+ T cells in alopecia areata. Generated by immunoSEQ multiplex PCR, the TCRdb table keeps only in-frame clones and is missing some. The data contain about 130,000 clones, about 60% of them singletons. Source: CD4+ T cells sorted from blood, taken at week 0. The source is a human donor with alopecia areata. Each CDR3 is given with its conserved first and last residue. The order of the fields is J gene, D gene, V gene, CDR3 length, clone size, CDR3 DNA, CDR3 protein. D genes are given only for firm matches. The size of a clone is reported for some rows only, either as once, few or many, or as a class for expanded clones.

j_gene: TRBJ2-5; d_gene: TRBD1; v_gene: TRBV4-2; len: 15; abundance: few; CDR3nt: TGTGCCAGCAGCCAAGATCTAGACAGGGAAGAGACCCAGTACTTC; CDR3aa: CASSQDLDREETQYF
j_gene: TRBJ2-5; d_gene: NA; v_gene: TRBV7-7; len: 15; abundance: NA; CDR3nt: TGTGCTAGCAGCTTGGGGGGAGCGACGGGAGAGACCCAGTACTTC; CDR3aa: CASSLGGATGETQYF
j_gene: TRBJ2-7; d_gene: NA; v_gene: TRBV15; len: 12; abundance: NA; CDR3nt: TGTGCCACCAGCGTGGGCGGCTACGAGCAGTACTTC; CDR3aa: CATSVGGYEQYF
j_gene: TRBJ1-3; d_gene: NA; v_gene: TRBV30; len: 11; abundance: NA; CDR3nt: TGTGCCTGGAGTGGCGGAAACACCATATATTTT; CDR3aa: CAWSGGNTIYF
j_gene: TRBJ1-1; d_gene: NA; v_gene: TRBV29-1; len: 13; abundance: NA; CDR3nt: TGCAGCGACCTACAAGAACCGAACACTGAAGCTTTCTTT; CDR3aa: CSDLQEPNTEAFF
j_gene: TRBJ1-3; d_gene: NA; v_gene: TRBV30; len: 16; abundance: few; CDR3nt: TGTGCCTGGAGTGTACTGGGGAGGTTCTCTGGAAACACCATATATTTT; CDR3aa: CAWSVLGRFSGNTIYF
j_gene: TRBJ2-3; d_gene: TRBD1; v_gene: TRBV30; len: 16; abundance: NA; CDR3nt: TGTGCCTGGAGTGCCCGGACAGGGGGGGGCACAGATACGCAGTATTTT; CDR3aa: CAWSARTGGGTDTQYF
j_gene: TRBJ1-2; d_gene: TRBD1; v_gene: TRBV29-1; len: 16; abundance: NA; CDR3nt: TGCAGCGTCGTAGGGACAGGGGGCCAATCTAACTATGGCTACACCTTC; CDR3aa: CSVVGTGGQSNYGYTF
j_gene: TRBJ2-1; d_gene: NA; v_gene: TRBV5-1; len: 14; abundance: NA; CDR3nt: TGCGCCAGCAGCTTGAAGGCAACAGGGGAGGGCCAGTTCTTC; CDR3aa: CASSLKATGEGQFF
j_gene: TRBJ2-6; d_gene: NA; v_gene: TRBV10-3; len: 16; abundance: NA; CDR3nt: TGTGCCATCAGTGCTAGTCCGGCGACTGGGGCCAACGTCCTGACTTTC; CDR3aa: CAISASPATGANVLTF
j_gene: TRBJ2-7; d_gene: NA; v_gene: TRBV29-1; len: 12; abundance: NA; CDR3nt: TGCAGCGTTGAACAGGGATCCTACGAGCAGTACTTC; CDR3aa: CSVEQGSYEQYF
j_gene: TRBJ1-1; d_gene: NA; v_gene: TRBV6-5; len: 12; abundance: NA; CDR3nt: TGTGCCAGCAGAGGGGAGTACACTGAAGCTTTCTTT; CDR3aa: CASRGEYTEAFF
j_gene: TRBJ1-2; d_gene: NA; v_gene: TRBV15; len: 14; abundance: NA; CDR3nt: TGTGCCACCAGCATTGGACTCGACGACTATGGCTACACCTTC; CDR3aa: CATSIGLDDYGYTF
j_gene: TRBJ2-5; d_gene: NA; v_gene: TRBV2; len: 12; abundance: NA; CDR3nt: TGTGCCAGGGGACGGTCACCGGAGACCCAGTACTTC; CDR3aa: CARGRSPETQYF
j_gene: TRBJ2-5; d_gene: NA; v_gene: TRBV6-6; len: 14; abundance: once; CDR3nt: TGTGCCAGCAGCTACGGGCAGGAGGGGGAGACCCAGTACTTC; CDR3aa: CASSYGQEGETQYF
j_gene: TRBJ1-5; d_gene: TRBD1; v_gene: TRBV29-1; len: 14; abundance: NA; CDR3nt: TGCAGCGCATCGGACAGGGATGGCAATCAGCCCCAGCATTTT; CDR3aa: CSASDRDGNQPQHF
j_gene: TRBJ1-1; d_gene: NA; v_gene: TRBV5-4; len: 15; abundance: NA; CDR3nt: TGTGCCAGCAGCCCGGCGAAGCCCGAGAACACTGAAGCTTTCTTT; CDR3aa: CASSPAKPENTEAFF
j_gene: TRBJ1-6; d_gene: NA; v_gene: TRBV18; len: 16; abundance: NA; CDR3nt: TGTGCCAGCTCACCCCGTAAGCAGGGGTCAAATTCACCCCTCCACTTT; CDR3aa: CASSPRKQGSNSPLHF
j_gene: TRBJ2-5; d_gene: NA; v_gene: TRBV7-2; len: 13; abundance: NA; CDR3nt: TGTGCCAGCAGCCCCGACGGGGCAGAGACCCAGTACTTC; CDR3aa: CASSPDGAETQYF
j_gene: TRBJ1-1; d_gene: NA; v_gene: TRBV25-1; len: 15; abundance: NA; CDR3nt: TGTGCCAGCAGTGCTACAGGGACTGTTGTCACTGAAGCTTTCTTT; CDR3aa: CASSATGTVVTEAFF
j_gene: TRBJ2-2; d_gene: NA; v_gene: TRBV6-5; len: 14; abundance: NA; CDR3nt: TGTGCCAGCACCTTCCTCAGTGGGACCGGGGAGCTGTTTTTT; CDR3aa: CASTFLSGTGELFF
j_gene: TRBJ1-1; d_gene: TRBD1; v_gene: TRBV29-1; len: 13; abundance: NA; CDR3nt: TGCAGCGTTGCGGGACAGGGCAAGACTGAAGCTTTCTTT; CDR3aa: CSVAGQGKTEAFF
j_gene: TRBJ1-5; d_gene: NA; v_gene: TRBV6-6; len: 13; abundance: NA; CDR3nt: TGTGCCAGCAGTACAGGGAGGGGTCAGCCCCAGCATTTT; CDR3aa: CASSTGRGQPQHF
j_gene: TRBJ1-1; d_gene: NA; v_gene: TRBV5-1; len: 14; abundance: NA; CDR3nt: TGCGCCAGCAGCTACAACATAATGAACACTGAAGCTTTCTTT; CDR3aa: CASSYNIMNTEAFF
j_gene: TRBJ2-5; d_gene: NA; v_gene: TRBV5-4; len: 13; abundance: NA; CDR3nt: TGTGCCAGCACCGATCGGAACCAAGAGACCCAGTACTTC; CDR3aa: CASTDRNQETQYF
j_gene: TRBJ2-7; d_gene: NA; v_gene: TRBV29-1; len: 15; abundance: NA; CDR3nt: TGCAGCGTTGAGTCGGTAGCCCATAACTCCTACGAGCAGTACTTC; CDR3aa: CSVESVAHNSYEQYF
j_gene: TRBJ2-2; d_gene: TRBD1; v_gene: TRBV30; len: 20; abundance: NA; CDR3nt: TGTGCCTGGATCTCGAAGACTCCCCCGGGACAGGGATTGTACGCCGGGGAGCTGTTTTTT; CDR3aa: CAWISKTPPGQGLYAGELFF
j_gene: TRBJ2-5; d_gene: TRBD2; v_gene: TRBV6-1; len: 14; abundance: once; CDR3nt: TGTGCCATCAGTCTAGCGGGGGTGCAAGAGACCCAGTACTTC; CDR3aa: CAISLAGVQETQYF
j_gene: TRBJ1-1; d_gene: NA; v_gene: TRBV2; len: 13; abundance: NA; CDR3nt: TGTGCCAGCACCACCCCATGGCAGCTTGAAGCTTTCTTT; CDR3aa: CASTTPWQLEAFF
j_gene: TRBJ2-5; d_gene: NA; v_gene: TRBV7-9; len: 18; abundance: few; CDR3nt: TGTGCCAGCAGCCCGCGGGATAGGAGCACGACCCACCAAGAGACCCAGTACTTC; CDR3aa: CASSPRDRSTTHQETQYF
j_gene: TRBJ1-1; d_gene: NA; v_gene: TRBV5-1; len: 14; abundance: few; CDR3nt: TGCGCCAGCAGCGCCATCGGGGGCAGCACTGAAGCTTTCTTT; CDR3aa: CASSAIGGSTEAFF
j_gene: TRBJ2-3; d_gene: NA; v_gene: TRBV7-2; len: 15; abundance: NA; CDR3nt: TGTGCCAGCAGCTTAGTAGCCGACTCTGAGTATACGCAGTATTTT; CDR3aa: CASSLVADSEYTQYF
j_gene: TRBJ2-7; d_gene: NA; v_gene: TRBV5-1; len: 14; abundance: few; CDR3nt: TGCGCCAGCAGCTTTCGAGGGCCGGCCTACGAGCAGTACTTC; CDR3aa: CASSFRGPAYEQYF
j_gene: TRBJ1-3; d_gene: NA; v_gene: TRBV23-1; len: 14; abundance: few; CDR3nt: TGCGCCAGCAGTCAATCGCAGGGTGGAAACACCATATATTTT; CDR3aa: CASSQSQGGNTIYF
j_gene: TRBJ2-7; d_gene: NA; v_gene: TRBV4-3; len: 15; abundance: NA; CDR3nt: TGCGCCAGCAGCCAAGTTGGAGGGGCTGGGGGCGAGCAGTACTTC; CDR3aa: CASSQVGGAGGEQYF
j_gene: TRBJ2-5; d_gene: NA; v_gene: TRBV5-1; len: 14; abundance: few; CDR3nt: TGCGCCAGCAGCTTGGGGACAGAACAAGAGACCCAGTACTTC; CDR3aa: CASSLGTEQETQYF
j_gene: TRBJ1-2; d_gene: TRBD1; v_gene: TRBV30; len: 14; abundance: few; CDR3nt: TGTGCCTGGAGCTTAAACCGGGACAGGGGCGTCTACACCTTC; CDR3aa: CAWSLNRDRGVYTF
j_gene: TRBJ2-3; d_gene: NA; v_gene: TRBV29-1; len: 15; abundance: once; CDR3nt: TGCAGCGTTGTTCCGTTGTCAGGGGGGCTGTATACGCAGTATTTT; CDR3aa: CSVVPLSGGLYTQYF
j_gene: TRBJ2-3; d_gene: NA; v_gene: TRBV4-3; len: 17; abundance: few; CDR3nt: TGCGCCAGCAGCCAAGCCCCGGACTCTCTTGACACAGATACGCAGTATTTT; CDR3aa: CASSQAPDSLDTDTQYF
j_gene: TRBJ1-6; d_gene: TRBD1; v_gene: TRBV5-1; len: 16; abundance: NA; CDR3nt: TGCGCCAGCAGACACGACAGGGGCGCTCTTAATTCACCCCTCCACTTT; CDR3aa: CASRHDRGALNSPLHF
j_gene: TRBJ2-2; d_gene: NA; v_gene: TRBV27; len: 17; abundance: NA; CDR3nt: TGTGCCAGCAGTTTCCGGAACTGGGGGACGAACACCGGGGAGCTGTTTTTT; CDR3aa: CASSFRNWGTNTGELFF
j_gene: TRBJ2-3; d_gene: NA; v_gene: TRBV11-1; len: 12; abundance: few; CDR3nt: TGTGCCAGCACCGCGGGAAGCGATACGCAGTATTTT; CDR3aa: CASTAGSDTQYF
j_gene: TRBJ2-1; d_gene: NA; v_gene: TRBV1; len: 17; abundance: NA; CDR3nt: TGCACCAGCAGCCAAGATGTTTTGGGCGGGGGGGCAAATGAGCAGTTCTTC; CDR3aa: CTSSQDVLGGGANEQFF
j_gene: TRBJ1-1; d_gene: NA; v_gene: TRBV11-1; len: 14; abundance: few; CDR3nt: TGTGCCAGCAGCTTAGTTAATGGGAGGACTGAAGCTTTCTTT; CDR3aa: CASSLVNGRTEAFF
j_gene: TRBJ1-1; d_gene: NA; v_gene: TRBV6-5; len: 13; abundance: NA; CDR3nt: TGTGCCAGCAGCCAACTAAGACAGACTGAAGCTTTCTTT; CDR3aa: CASSQLRQTEAFF
j_gene: TRBJ2-3; d_gene: NA; v_gene: TRBV7-6; len: 14; abundance: NA; CDR3nt: TGTGCCAGCAGCTTATTCCAGGCCGCAGATACGCAGTATTTT; CDR3aa: CASSLFQAADTQYF
j_gene: TRBJ2-1; d_gene: TRBD2; v_gene: TRBV9; len: 13; abundance: few; CDR3nt: TGTGCCAGCAGCGTAAGCGGGGGGAATGAGCAGTTCTTC; CDR3aa: CASSVSGGNEQFF
j_gene: TRBJ1-1; d_gene: NA; v_gene: TRBV30; len: 15; abundance: NA; CDR3nt: TGTGCCTGGAGCGTAACCAGGGACAAGCGGACTGAAGCTTTCTTT; CDR3aa: CAWSVTRDKRTEAFF
j_gene: TRBJ2-2; d_gene: TRBD2; v_gene: TRBV7-9; len: 17; abundance: few; CDR3nt: TGTGCCAGCAGCCTTAAAGGACTAGCGGGAACCACCGGGGAGCTGTTTTTT; CDR3aa: CASSLKGLAGTTGELFF
j_gene: TRBJ2-5; d_gene: TRBD1; v_gene: TRBV23-1; len: 15; abundance: NA; CDR3nt: TGCGCCAGCAGTCTCGGACAGGGCTGGGGAGAGACCCAGTACTTC; CDR3aa: CASSLGQGWGETQYF
j_gene: TRBJ2-3; d_gene: TRBD2; v_gene: TRBV7-9; len: 15; abundance: NA; CDR3nt: TGTGCCAGCAGCTTTAGCCTAGCGGTCACAGATACGCAGTATTTT; CDR3aa: CASSFSLAVTDTQYF
j_gene: TRBJ2-3; d_gene: NA; v_gene: TRBV27; len: 15; abundance: NA; CDR3nt: TGTGCCAGCAGTCCAAATTGGGGGAGTGGGGATACGCAGTATTTT; CDR3aa: CASSPNWGSGDTQYF
j_gene: TRBJ1-2; d_gene: NA; v_gene: TRBV5-4; len: 13; abundance: once; CDR3nt: TGTGCCAGCAGTTCACCGGGGGTTCACGGCTACACCTTC; CDR3aa: CASSSPGVHGYTF
j_gene: TRBJ2-5; d_gene: NA; v_gene: TRBV5-1; len: 14; abundance: NA; CDR3nt: TGCGCCAGCAGCAACGGGGACCCGAGAGGGACCCAGTACTTC; CDR3aa: CASSNGDPRGTQYF
j_gene: TRBJ1-1; d_gene: NA; v_gene: TRBV30; len: 14; abundance: NA; CDR3nt: TGTGCCTGGAGTCAGGGGCTCTTCTTCACTGAAGCTTTCTTT; CDR3aa: CAWSQGLFFTEAFF
j_gene: TRBJ2-6; d_gene: NA; v_gene: TRBV15; len: 14; abundance: NA; CDR3nt: TGTGCCACCAGTTCTGACTCTGGGGCCAACGTCCTGACTTTC; CDR3aa: CATSSDSGANVLTF
j_gene: TRBJ1-1; d_gene: TRBD1; v_gene: TRBV7-9; len: 14; abundance: NA; CDR3nt: TGTGCCAGCAGCCGACATCCCCCGGGACAGAAAGCTTTCTTT; CDR3aa: CASSRHPPGQKAFF
j_gene: TRBJ2-3; d_gene: NA; v_gene: TRBV18; len: 14; abundance: once; CDR3nt: TGTGCCAGCTCACCAAGGGCCGGCACAGATACGCAGTATTTT; CDR3aa: CASSPRAGTDTQYF
j_gene: TRBJ2-5; d_gene: TRBD2; v_gene: TRBV29-1; len: 14; abundance: NA; CDR3nt: TGCAGCGTTCCTAGCGGGGGATACCAAGAGACCCAGTACTTC; CDR3aa: CSVPSGGYQETQYF